A single T cell receptor (beta chain) is shown here with its context. Antigen unknown. The germline V and J ends were trimmed by 3 bases and 3 bases, with 12 bases remaining between them. The CDR3 contains 14 residues. Germline CDR1 and CDR2: KGHSH and LQKENI. This entry comes from a study of T cell responses to AZD1222 COVID-19 vaccine. The method was immunoSEQ multiplex PCR; TCRdb's version includes in-frame clones alone and lacks a portion of them. The sample yields about 59,000 clones, nearly 90% seen once. Broader study findings: Mapped onto spike, vaccine-associated CD4 TCRs spanned it and were dominant at 160-218 and 743-854.

The clonotype comes from an adult who received the AZD1222 COVID-19 vaccine. This chain links TRBV18 with TRBJ2-7; no firm D call. Sequenced material: peripheral blood, taken 28 days after the second AZD1222 dose. CDR3 region: CASSPSGSHYEQYF. In DNA, the CDR3 is TGTGCCAGCTCACCGTCAGGTTCCCACTACGAGCAGTACTTC.